The 18 T cell receptor beta chains listed next were all sequenced from one sample in a study of blood T cell repertoires in COVID-19. Some clones are missing from TCRdb's copy, which holds only in-frame ones; the method was immunoSEQ multiplex PCR. This sample has about 170,000 clones, with around 87% found just once. Sequencing used peripheral blood. The source is an elderly woman with COVID-19, enrolled during active disease.

The chain links TRBV19 to TRBJ2-5; 9 positions match TRBD1. J lost 1 base, V lost 0 bases, and 3 bases had no gene match. In germline, CDR1 is LNHDA, CDR2 SQIVND (reference sequence). The CDR3 loop spans 16 amino acids. The CDR3 sequence is CASSIDHRGLQETQYF. The CDR3, as DNA: TGTGCCAGTAGTATAGACCACAGGGGGCTCCAAGAGACCCAGTACTTC.

The chain employs TRBV29-1 and TRBJ2-1; weak D call: TRBD1 (5 bases). Looked up from germline, CDR1 is SQVTM and CDR2 is ANQGSEA. V was cut by 6 bases and J by 6 bases, with 18 bases left in between. The CDR3 is 14 residues long. Written as DNA, the CDR3 is TGCAGCGTAGAAAGGGGTAGATCACGCAATGAGCAGTTCTTC. This sequence encodes CSVERGRSRNEQFF.

The chain has TRBV9 and TRBJ2-3; 14 positions match TRBD2. J lost 1 base, V lost 2 bases, and 6 bases had no gene match. The CDR3 covers 18 residues. Germline V CDR1 and CDR2: SGDLS, YYNGEE. This CDR3 reads CASSVGTSGSGRTDTQYF. CDR3 in DNA: TGTGCCAGCAGCGTTGGGACTAGCGGGAGTGGTCGCACAGATACGCAGTATTTT.

The V call is TRBV7-3, the J call TRBJ1-2; 12 bases are shared with TRBD1. The CDR3 totals 16 residues. CDR1 and CDR2 from the germline V gene are SGHTA and FQGTGA. V trimming: 5 bases; J trimming: 6 bases; junction bases outside the gene matches: 10. CDR3 loop: CASSTPTGTGGDGYTF. CDR3 DNA sequence: TGTGCCAGCAGCACCCCGACCGGGACAGGGGGCGATGGCTACACCTTC.

As regards this clone: Mismatch with germline at one junction end may stem from a read error. The chain uses TRBV4-3 and TRBJ1-4; unclear D gene. Germline V gene sequence: CDR1 LGHNA, CDR2 YSLEER. The CDR3 contains 13 residues. CDR3 loop: CASSQETDEKLFF. The CDR3 DNA follows: TGCGCCAGCAGCCAAGAAACTGATGAAAAACTGTTTTTT.

The chain uses TRBV20-1 and TRBJ2-7; D perhaps matches TRBD1 (6 bases). Germline V gene sequence: CDR1 DFQATT, CDR2 SNEGSKA (reference sequence). This CDR3 is built from 14 residues. The V end was cut by 3 bases, the J end by 5 bases, with 17 bases between. CDR3 loop: CSASRGHADNEQYF. The CDR3 DNA sequence: TGCAGTGCTAGTCGGGGACACGCTGACAACGAGCAGTACTTC.

V is TRBV28 and J is TRBJ2-5; 11 bases line up with TRBD2. The CDR3 is made up of 18 amino acids. The trim removed 5 bases at V and 4 bases at J, leaving 15 bases unmatched. Per the germline V gene, CDR1 is MDHEN and CDR2 is SYDVKM. The CDR3: CASSPRMGTSGESETQYF. As DNA, the CDR3 is TGTGCCAGCAGTCCCCGGATGGGGACTAGCGGAGAGTCAGAGACCCAGTACTTC.

This chain connects TRBV7-3 to TRBJ2-3; 7 bases match TRBD2. The CDR3 totals 15 residues. In germline, CDR1 is SGHTA, CDR2 FQGTGA. Trimming took 4 bases from V and 7 from J; bases not matched to a gene: 11. The CDR3 spells CASSSTGGSAYTQYF. In DNA, the CDR3 is TGTGCCAGCAGCTCCACGGGGGGTAGCGCGTATACGCAGTATTTT.

This clone was seen more than once but under ten times. Other nucleotide sequences from this sample produce the same CDR3. The rearrangement joins TRBV10-3 to TRBJ1-5, with D possibly TRBD1 on 5 matching bases. The CDR3 runs to 16 residues. CDR1 is ENHRY, CDR2 SYGVKD, per germline. V shed 0 bases and J shed 0 bases, with 9 bases lying between them. The CDR3: CAISESGQGSNQPQHF. CDR3 DNA sequence: TGTGCCATCAGTGAGTCGGGGCAGGGTAGCAATCAGCCCCAGCATTTT.

The rearrangement joins TRBV6-1 to TRBJ2-4; a weak D match, TRBD1 (5 bases). V lost 4 bases to trimming and J lost 0 bases, with 16 bases between them. Germline V gene lookup returns CDR1 MNHNS and CDR2 SASEGT. The CDR3 totals 17 residues. The chain's CDR3 is CASSGQPGSLAKNIQYF. Written as DNA, the CDR3 is TGTGCCAGCAGTGGACAGCCAGGTTCTCTAGCCAAAAACATTCAGTACTTC.

This clone has more than one count but fewer than ten. CDR3 in DNA: TGTGCCAGCAGCCCTGACAGGGGTACCGGGGAGCTGTTTTTT. The encoded protein is CASSPDRGTGELFF. The rearrangement uses TRBV4-2 and TRBJ2-2; TRBD1 aligns across 8 bases. V shed 4 bases, J shed 5 bases, and the junction held 3 bases outside the gene matches. This CDR3 is built from 14 residues. Germline CDR1 is LGHNA and CDR2 is YNFKEQ.

This chain joins TRBV10-3 and TRBJ2-2, with 7 nucleotides matching TRBD1. The CDR3 totals 14 residues. The V gene's germline CDR1 is ENHRY and CDR2 SYGVKD. Trimming took 4 bases from V and 5 from J; bases not matched to a gene: 4. For the CDR3, the DNA is TGTGCCATCAGTGTTCAACAGGGGACCGGGGAGCTGTTTTTT. Translated: CAISVQQGTGELFF.

The J gene is TRBJ2-3, the V gene TRBV2; D might be TRBD2 (6 bases). CDR1 is SNHLY and CDR2 is FYNNEI in the germline V gene. The V end lost 7 bases, the J end lost 0 bases, and 14 bases lay between the germline ends. This CDR3 has 15 residues. The CDR3 here is CASTFGTPSTDTQYF. CDR3 coding DNA: TGTGCCAGCACATTCGGGACTCCGAGCACAGATACGCAGTATTTT.

The table lists this clone with a count of one. The chain combines TRBV28 with TRBJ2-1, with 8 bases fitting TRBD1. This CDR3 contains 14 residues. V dropped 5 bases and J dropped 8; count of bases not matched to a gene: 8. Per the germline V gene, CDR1 is MDHEN and CDR2 is SYDVKM. The CDR3 coding sequence is TGTGCCAGCAGTCCCCGGACAGGGTGGCATGAGCAGTTCTTC. Translated: CASSPRTGWHEQFF.

The V call is TRBV9, the J call TRBJ2-1; D is possibly TRBD2 (6 bases). This CDR3 has 15 residues. Germline CDR1 SGDLS, CDR2 YYNGEE. V lost 3 bases and J lost 9, with 19 bases in between. This CDR3 is CASSAGTTAGGEQFF. The CDR3 nucleotides read TGTGCCAGCAGCGCAGGGACCACGGCCGGGGGTGAGCAGTTCTTC.

This chain connects TRBV4-2 to TRBJ1-5, with 8 positions matching TRBD1. This CDR3 region has 15 residues. Germline loops: CDR1 LGHNA, CDR2 YNFKEQ. V lost 2 bases, J lost 2 bases, and 2 bases stayed unmatched. The chain's CDR3 is CASSQSDRGNQPQHF. The CDR3 coding sequence is TGTGCCAGCAGCCAATCGGACAGGGGCAATCAGCCCCAGCATTTT.

The chain recombines TRBV7-7 with TRBJ2-2; 10 bases match TRBD2. Trimming took 1 base from V and 4 from J; bases not matched to a gene: 3. The CDR3 extends over 16 amino acids. CDR1 SSHAT and CDR2 FNYEAQ come from the germline V gene (reference sequence). The CDR3 DNA reads as TGTGCCAGCAGCTTAGGGACTAGCGGACCCACCGGGGAGCTGTTTTTT. This codes for CASSLGTSGPTGELFF.

V is TRBV7-2 and J is TRBJ1-1; 8 nucleotides match TRBD1. V shed 3 bases and J 4 bases; nucleotides not matched to a gene: 4. CDR1 and CDR2 from the germline V gene are SGHTA and FQGNSA. The CDR3 sequence is 14 residues long. CDR3 bases: TGTGCCAGCAGCTTCCAGGGGGCGACCACTGAAGCTTTCTTT. Translation gives CASSFQGATTEAFF. The complete variable domain, with remaining parts taken from reference TRBV7-2 and TRBJ1-1, reads GAGVSQSPSNKVTEKGKDVELRCDPISGHTALYWYRQSLGQGLEFLIYFQGNSAPDKSGLPSDRFSAERTGGSVSTLTIQRTQQEDSAVYLCASSFQGATTEAFFGQGTRLTVV.